This T cell receptor (beta chain) is drawn from a study of OX40 agonist ivuxolimab in advanced cancers. Looking at the study overall: Prior anti-PD-1, anti-PD-L1 or anti-CTLA-4 therapy was allowed; 40% had some. The study's findings and limits: Certain nonresponders likewise exhibited a low normalized T-cell clonal expansion. At doses 0.1 to 3.0 mg/kg, CD4+ and CD8+ clones expanded.

The CDR3 runs 16 residues. V trimming: 2 bases; J trimming: 4 bases; junction bases outside the gene matches: 9. The germline V gene encodes CDR1 SGHVS and CDR2 FQNEAQ. The table lists this clone with a few counts. No antigen is known for it. Some clones are missing from TCRdb's copy, which holds only in-frame ones; the method was immunoSEQ multiplex PCR. The sample comprises 15,000 to 25,000 clones, roughly 79% of which are singletons, and roughly a sixth rests with the top ten. This TCR came from an adult with an advanced solid tumor such as melanoma, head and neck, liver or kidney cancer. The sequencing here drew on CD4+ or CD8+ T cells sorted from blood, taken in a trial of the OX40 agonist ivuxolimab. This chain uses TRBV7-8 with TRBJ2-3; the match to TRBD2 covers 7 bases. The CDR3 DNA is TGTGCCAGCAGCTTATTTACCAGCGGGGAGGCAGATACGCAGTATTTT. Amino acid sequence: CASSLFTSGEADTQYF.